What follows are 6 T cell receptor beta chains derived from one specimen sequenced in a study of response to subunit inactivated influenza vaccine. TCRdb passed the RT-PCR reads through MiXCR, listing each CDR3 protein once. The top ten clones hold 11% of a sample with approximately 700,000 distinct CDR3 sequences, less than 20% of them seen once. Here the sequenced sample was PBMCs from blood, taken roughly 12 days after vaccination. The origin of the receptors is a man aged 50 to 60 who received an inactivated influenza vaccine.

The chain is built from TRBV29-1 and TRBJ2-5; D is unclear. There are 11 residues in the CDR3. Germline assignment: CDR1 SQVTM and CDR2 ANQGSEA. CDR3 DNA: TGCGGCGCCGCGTGGCAAGAGACCCAGTACTTC. Translated, it gives CGAAWQETQYF.

In regard to this clonotype: The junction shows a germline mismatch at one end, possibly a read error. The genes are TRBV15 and TRBJ2-7; D unclear. The CDR3 runs 13 residues. The germline V gene encodes CDR1 LNHNV and CDR2 YYDKDF (reference sequence). As DNA, the CDR3 is TGTGCCACCAGCAGAGGCAGGTTATACGAGCAGGACTTC. Its translation: CATSRGRLYEQDF.

The chain recombines TRBV7-8 with TRBJ2-1; tentative D call: TRBD2 (5 bases). V was shortened by 1 base and J by 6 bases, with 19 bases between the two germline ends. The CDR3 spans 17 residues. Germline V CDR1 and CDR2: SGHVS, FQNEAQ. CDR3 bases: TGTGCCAGCAGCTTAGTTGCACTCCTCAGTGGAGGCAATGAGCAGTTCTTC. Residues: CASSLVALLSGGNEQFF.

This clonotype was recorded a few times. This sequence joins TRBV24-1 and TRBJ1-5; D is perhaps TRBD1 (5 bases). CDR3 size: 12 residues. V lost 9 bases to trimming and J lost 1 base, with 6 bases between them. Germline values: CDR1 KGHDR, CDR2 SFDVKD. In DNA form, the CDR3 reads TGTGCCACCCGGGACAGCAATCAGCCCCAGCATTTT. Translated: CATRDSNQPQHF.

A few counts support this clonotype. The rearrangement uses TRBV7-9 and TRBJ2-1; D could derive from TRBD1 or TRBD2 (5 bases each). Trimming took 5 bases from V and 0 from J, leaving 14 bases between them. From germline, CDR1 is SEHNR and CDR2 FQNEAQ (reference sequence). The CDR3 contains 16 residues. CDR3 bases: TGTGCCAGCAGCCGCCGGGACGCAAGCTCCTACAATGAGCAGTTCTTC. This translates into CASSRRDASSYNEQFF.

The chain has TRBV29-1 and TRBJ2-3, with 7 bases aligning to TRBD2. J gave up 1 base and V 4 bases, and 11 bases lay outside the gene matches. The CDR3 covers 16 residues. Per germline, CDR1 SQVTM and CDR2 ANQGSEA. The CDR3 DNA sequence: TGCAGCGTTGGGTCTGGTGCGGGAGATGGCACAGATACGCAGTATTTT. Its translation is CSVGSGAGDGTDTQYF.